This is a list of T cell receptor beta chains from one sample in a study of CD8 T cells in ankylosing spondylitis. TCRdb redid the calling of the 5' RACE reads with MiXCR, one entry per CDR3 protein. Of 200,000 to 250,000 distinct CDR3 sequences in the sample, about 10% were seen once. Sequencing was done on a sample of blood, either unsorted or a sorted T cell fraction (not recorded which). The receptors stem from a male donor with ankylosing spondylitis or in good health (not recorded which). Both conserved end residues are part of each CDR3. Each record gives: V gene, J gene, D gene, clone size, CDR3 DNA, CDR3 protein. A D gene is named only where the DNA matches it firmly. Part of the rows lack a size; the others show once, few, many or a class for expanded clones.

v_gene: TRBV2
j_gene: TRBJ1-6
d_gene: -
abundance: -
CDR3nt: TGTGCCAGCAGTGAATGGACGGGTTCACCCCTCCACTTT
CDR3aa: CASSEWTGSPLHF

v_gene: TRBV11-2
j_gene: TRBJ2-7
d_gene: TRBD1
abundance: -
CDR3nt: TGTGCCAGCAGCCGTTTGAAGGACAGGGTATACGAGCAGTACTTC
CDR3aa: CASSRLKDRVYEQYF

v_gene: TRBV11-2
j_gene: TRBJ2-5
d_gene: -
abundance: few
CDR3nt: TGTGCCAGCAGCTTCCAGTTCCAAGAGACCCAGTACTTC
CDR3aa: CASSFQFQETQYF

v_gene: TRBV12-3/TRBV12-4
j_gene: TRBJ1-1
d_gene: -
abundance: many
CDR3nt: TGTGCCAGCAGTTTATTCCAGGATGGGGAAGCTTTCTTT
CDR3aa: CASSLFQDGEAFF

v_gene: TRBV5-1
j_gene: TRBJ2-7
d_gene: -
abundance: -
CDR3nt: TGCGCCAGCAGTCGGGGTTTGGCGACTAAGGAGCAGTACTTC
CDR3aa: CASSRGLATKEQYF

v_gene: TRBV12-3/TRBV12-4
j_gene: TRBJ1-5
d_gene: -
abundance: many
CDR3nt: TGTGCCAGCAGTTCCCAAGGCCCATATAGCAATCAGCCCCAGCATTTT
CDR3aa: CASSSQGPYSNQPQHF

v_gene: TRBV6-1
j_gene: TRBJ1-3
d_gene: -
abundance: few
CDR3nt: TGTGCCAGCAGGAGCAGTGGGACTGTCTCTGGAAACACCATATATTTT
CDR3aa: CASRSSGTVSGNTIYF

v_gene: TRBV7-3
j_gene: TRBJ2-2
d_gene: -
abundance: few
CDR3nt: TGTGCCAGCAGCCCTCGAGCGGGCACCGGGGAGCTGTTTTTT
CDR3aa: CASSPRAGTGELFF

v_gene: TRBV12-3/TRBV12-4
j_gene: TRBJ2-2
d_gene: -
abundance: many
CDR3nt: TGTGCCAGCAGCCAGGCCTTCACCGGGGAGCTGTTTTTT
CDR3aa: CASSQAFTGELFF

v_gene: TRBV25-1
j_gene: TRBJ2-7
d_gene: -
abundance: many
CDR3nt: TGTGCCAGCAGTTTTCACTACGAGCAGTACTTC
CDR3aa: CASSFHYEQYF

v_gene: TRBV5-1
j_gene: TRBJ2-5
d_gene: -
abundance: many
CDR3nt: TGCGCCAGCAGCTTGGGCCGGGGGGCCCTCCAAGAGACCCAGTACTTC
CDR3aa: CASSLGRGALQETQYF

v_gene: TRBV7-2
j_gene: TRBJ2-7
d_gene: -
abundance: -
CDR3nt: TGTGCCAGCAGCTTAGCGGGAGGTGGCCAATGGAACGAGCAGTACTTC
CDR3aa: CASSLAGGGQWNEQYF

v_gene: TRBV20-1
j_gene: TRBJ2-1
d_gene: -
abundance: -
CDR3nt: TGCAGTGCTAGTCTGGCGGACTACAATGAGCAGTTCTTC
CDR3aa: CSASLADYNEQFF

v_gene: TRBV10-3
j_gene: TRBJ2-7
d_gene: TRBD2
abundance: many
CDR3nt: TGTGCCATCAGTGAGATCGGGACTAGCGGGCCCTCCTACGAGCAGTACTTC
CDR3aa: CAISEIGTSGPSYEQYF

v_gene: TRBV5-1
j_gene: TRBJ2-3
d_gene: -
abundance: many
CDR3nt: TGCGCCAGCAGCTTGGGACAGGCACCTAGCACAGATACGCAGTATTTT
CDR3aa: CASSLGQAPSTDTQYF

v_gene: TRBV6-1
j_gene: TRBJ1-4
d_gene: -
abundance: few
CDR3nt: TGTGCCAGCAGTGAAGACGCGGAATCTAGGCTGTTTTTT
CDR3aa: CASSEDAESRLFF

v_gene: TRBV7-2
j_gene: TRBJ2-3
d_gene: -
abundance: -
CDR3nt: TGTGCCAGCAGCTTAGCACTGCCCCCAGATACGCAGTATTTT
CDR3aa: CASSLALPPDTQYF

v_gene: TRBV5-1
j_gene: TRBJ2-7
d_gene: -
abundance: many
CDR3nt: TGCGCCAGCAATCCCGACGGACGGACCTCCTACGAGCAGTACTTC
CDR3aa: CASNPDGRTSYEQYF

v_gene: TRBV6-6
j_gene: TRBJ2-7
d_gene: TRBD1
abundance: few
CDR3nt: TGTGCCAGCAGAGACAGGGGGGCCCACTCCTACGAGCAGTACTTC
CDR3aa: CASRDRGAHSYEQYF

v_gene: TRBV7-2
j_gene: TRBJ2-3
d_gene: TRBD2
abundance: few
CDR3nt: TGTGCCAGCGGAGGGGGAGTAGCGGGAGTGGTTACAGATACGCAGTATTTT
CDR3aa: CASGGGVAGVVTDTQYF

v_gene: TRBV12-3/TRBV12-4
j_gene: TRBJ2-1
d_gene: TRBD2
abundance: few
CDR3nt: TGTGCCAGCACCCCCCGGGACTACCGTAACAATGAGCAGTTCTTC
CDR3aa: CASTPRDYRNNEQFF

v_gene: TRBV7-8
j_gene: TRBJ1-2
d_gene: -
abundance: -
CDR3nt: TGTGCCAGCAGCCTCGGAATCGGGGGCTATGGCTACACCTTC
CDR3aa: CASSLGIGGYGYTF

v_gene: TRBV16
j_gene: TRBJ2-1
d_gene: TRBD1
abundance: -
CDR3nt: TGTGCCAGCAGCCAATCAGGGACAGCCTCCTACAATGAGCAGTTCTTC
CDR3aa: CASSQSGTASYNEQFF